Presented here are 13 T cell receptor beta chains from one specimen sequenced in a study of PD-L1 blockade in urothelial cancer. TCRdb's table, derived via immunoSEQ multiplex PCR, lists solely in-frame clones and lacks some. This sample yields roughly 50,000 clones, of which about 72% are seen a single time; 3.5% to 4.5% belongs to the top ten. The sequences come from PBMCs, collected around atezolizumab (anti-PD-L1) treatment. These receptors were collected from a man between 65 and 80 years old with urothelial cancer.

The gene calls are TRBV7-2 and TRBJ2-7, with a weak D call TRBD2 (6 bases). Trimming cost V 5 bases and J 6 bases, with 17 bases left between them. The CDR3 runs to 14 residues. CDR1 and CDR2 from the germline V gene are SGHTA and FQGNSA. CDR3 residues: CASSREVRAGEQYF. For the CDR3, the DNA is TGTGCCAGCAGCCGAGAGGTTCGAGCGGGCGAGCAGTACTTC.

This rearrangement joins TRBV7-2 to TRBJ2-3; D unclear. The V gene lost 4 bases and the J gene lost 1 base, with 12 bases spanning the gap. This CDR3 has 15 residues. Per the germline V gene, CDR1 is SGHTA and CDR2 is FQGNSA. The CDR3 reads CASSSPRVRTDTQYF. CDR3 nucleotide sequence: TGTGCCAGCAGCTCCCCCCGGGTCCGCACAGATACGCAGTATTTT.

To note about this clone: Other nucleotide sequences from this sample produce the same CDR3. The chain links TRBV4-3 to TRBJ2-1; D gene uncertain. The CDR3 sequence is 15 residues long. Per the germline V gene, CDR1 is LGHNA and CDR2 is YSLEER. Trimming took 0 bases from V and 1 from J, leaving 7 bases between them. The CDR3 is CASSQDYSSYNEQFF. The DNA for the CDR3 is TGCGCCAGCAGCCAAGACTACAGTTCCTACAATGAGCAGTTCTTC.

The chain combines TRBV19 with TRBJ1-1; TRBD1 matches 7 bases. This CDR3 region has 16 residues. Germline values: CDR1 LNHDA, CDR2 SQIVND (reference sequence). V was pared by 6 bases and J by 0 bases, with 10 bases of the junction left unmatched. The CDR3 nucleotides read TGTGCCAGTAGGCCAGGGACAGTCCTTATGAACACTGAAGCTTTCTTT. Encoded protein: CASRPGTVLMNTEAFF.

This CDR3 is CASSKGGSGYYEQYF. CDR3 bases: TGTGCCAGCAGCAAAGGAGGTAGCGGCTATTACGAGCAGTACTTC. This chain joins TRBV21-1 and TRBJ2-7; the D call in the table, TRBD2, was not verified against the DNA. TRBV21-1 is a known pseudogene. The CDR3 runs to 15 residues.

The V call is TRBV30, the J call TRBJ1-2; 7 bases map to TRBD1. The trim removed 1 base at V and 8 bases at J, leaving 10 bases unmatched. The CDR3 sequence is 14 residues long. In germline, CDR1 is GTSNPN, CDR2 SVGIG (reference sequence). In DNA form, the CDR3 reads TGTGCCTGGAGTGAAGAGGGGGCGGTTGGGGGCTACACCTTC. Its protein is CAWSEEGAVGGYTF.

This clone was found a few times. The rearrangement uses TRBV7-2 and TRBJ2-2; the match to TRBD2 covers 10 bases. Germline V gives CDR1 SGHTA, CDR2 FQGNSA. V trimming: 3 bases; J trimming: 4 bases; junction bases outside the gene matches: 8. This CDR3 has 17 amino acids. The CDR3 DNA reads TGTGCCAGCAGCTTTACTAGCGGGGTTCCCATCACCGGGGAGCTGTTTTTT. It specifies CASSFTSGVPITGELFF. The complete variable domain, with remaining parts taken from reference TRBV7-2 and TRBJ2-2, reads GAGVSQSPSNKVTEKGKDVELRCDPISGHTALYWYRQSLGQGLEFLIYFQGNSAPDKSGLPSDRFSAERTGGSVSTLTIQRTQQEDSAVYLCASSFTSGVPITGELFFGEGSRLTVL.

This clone was seen only a few times. This rearrangement joins TRBV4-2 to TRBJ1-6; D possibly corresponds to TRBD1 (6 bases). CDR3 length: 16 amino acids. Between the trimmed V and J ends, which lost 0 bases and 6 bases, there was a span of 12 bases. Germline values: CDR1 LGHNA, CDR2 YNFKEQ. CDR3 region: CASSQDSAQGNSPLHF. DNA of the CDR3: TGTGCCAGCAGCCAAGATAGCGCACAGGGTAATTCACCCCTCCACTTT.

This clone has only a few counts. V and J are TRBV2 and TRBJ1-1, with unresolved D. This CDR3 is 13 amino acids long. The V end lost 6 bases, the J end lost 6 bases, and 14 bases lay between the germline ends. In germline, CDR1 is SNHLY, CDR2 FYNNEI. This CDR3 reads CASRGDPRAEAFF. The CDR3 DNA follows: TGTGCCAGCAGGGGCGACCCGAGGGCTGAAGCTTTCTTT.

J is TRBJ2-1 and V is TRBV5-5, with unresolved D. The CDR3 totals 15 residues. The V gene's germline CDR1 is SGHKS and CDR2 YYEKEE (reference sequence). Trimming pared 4 bases from V and 3 bases from J, leaving 14 bases between. This CDR3 reads CASSPTFPHYNEQFF. CDR3 in DNA: TGTGCCAGCAGCCCGACATTCCCCCACTACAATGAGCAGTTCTTC.

The CDR3 is CASKTSGGSTDTQYF. The CDR3 region has the DNA TGTGCCAGTAAGACTAGCGGGGGTAGCACAGATACGCAGTATTTT. The rearrangement links TRBV19 to TRBJ2-3; 12 positions agree with TRBD2. Germline V gene sequence: CDR1 LNHDA, CDR2 SQIVND (reference sequence). This CDR3 has 15 residues. Trimming removed 7 bases from V and 0 bases from J; junction bases left unmatched: 2.

This chain connects TRBV7-2 to TRBJ2-1; D is possibly TRBD2 (6 bases). Between the trimmed V and J ends, which lost 5 bases and 6 bases, there was a span of 11 bases. Germline loops: CDR1 SGHTA, CDR2 FQGNSA. This CDR3 is built from 13 residues. CDR3 protein: CASSQTRLNEQFF. CDR3 in DNA: TGTGCCAGCAGCCAGACTAGGCTCAATGAGCAGTTCTTC.

The chain joins TRBV7-2 to TRBJ2-1; 9 bases align to TRBD1. J was trimmed by 9 bases and V by 5 bases; bases with no gene match: 8. Looked up from germline, CDR1 is SGHTA and CDR2 is FQGNSA. The CDR3 loop spans 14 amino acids. CDR3 nucleotides: TGTGCCAGCAGCGTGCCGGGACAGGGTCCTGAGCAGTTCTTC. Translated, it gives CASSVPGQGPEQFF. The complete variable domain, with remaining parts taken from reference TRBV7-2 and TRBJ2-1, reads GAGVSQSPSNKVTEKGKDVELRCDPISGHTALYWYRQSLGQGLEFLIYFQGNSAPDKSGLPSDRFSAERTGGSVSTLTIQRTQQEDSAVYLCASSVPGQGPEQFFGPGTRLTVL.